The 28 T cell receptor beta chains below were found in one sample sequenced in a study of T-cell memory formation after mild COVID-19 (dated by TCRdb to the early 2020s). The protocol used for the library was 5' RACE. The sequencer was an Illumina NovaSeq 6000. TCRdb trimmed public reads at Q25 via fastp, called clones via MiXCR and kept in-frame beta chains. Rows matching on CDR3 protein sequence are summarized as one entry with the most common DNA and genes. The sample yields approximately 350,000 distinct CDR3 sequences; roughly 13% were counted once. The top ten hold 20% to 25% of the sample. The sample comprised PBMCs or a T cell subset sorted from them (not recorded which). Receptor source: a man aged 18 to 35 who had mild COVID-19 (a few samples of this study predate the infection). The sample titles of this study are shuffled in the database, so cell type and time point are left out; the donor was told from shared clones.

This clonotype showed up many times. This chain connects TRBV7-6 to TRBJ1-1; no definite D call. Trimming shortened V by 4 bases and J by 11 bases, and 20 bases separated the two germline ends. The CDR3 runs to 14 residues. Germline V gene sequence: CDR1 SGHVS, CDR2 FNYEAQ. CDR3 in amino acids: CASSSTVPPYWAFF. The CDR3 DNA sequence: TGTGCCAGCAGCTCAACCGTCCCTCCTTATTGGGCTTTCTTT.

In this sample, this clonotype turned up many times. V and J are TRBV2 and TRBJ2-7; the D is unclear. The CDR3 has 16 amino acids. Per germline, CDR1 SNHLY and CDR2 FYNNEI. Trimming removed 5 bases at V and 7 bases at J, with 24 bases between. The CDR3 protein is CASSRSRQAGWLEQYF. The CDR3 coding sequence is TGTGCCAGCAGTAGATCCCGCCAGGCCGGGTGGTTGGAGCAGTACTTC.

The rearrangement uses TRBV25-1 and TRBJ1-2; D is uncertain. CDR3 size: 11 residues. The germline V gene encodes CDR1 MGHDK and CDR2 SYGVNS. Trimming removed 0 bases at V and 7 bases at J, with 3 bases between. This chain's CDR3 is CASSEYRGYTF. CDR3 nucleotides: TGTGCCAGCAGTGAATATCGTGGCTACACCTTC.

The table lists this clonotype with many counts. This chain joins TRBV7-6 and TRBJ2-7; D uncertain. Germline V gene data show CDR1 as SGHVS and CDR2 as FNYEAQ. Trimming removed 5 bases at V and 3 bases at J, with 17 bases between. CDR3 length: 15 residues. CDR3 sequence: CASSETLGNVYEQYF. The CDR3 nucleotides read TGTGCCAGCAGCGAGACGCTAGGGAACGTCTACGAGCAGTACTTC.

A few counts support this clonotype. The chain uses TRBV3-1 and TRBJ2-3; 7 bases line up with TRBD2. Germline CDR1 LGHDT, CDR2 YNNKEL (reference sequence). The length of the CDR3 is 13 residues. After removal of 1 base from V and 10 bases from J, the junction contained 5 bases not matched to a gene. The CDR3 nucleotides read TGTGCCAGCAGCCAAGCCCGCGGGGGTGCGCAGTATTTT. Protein sequence: CASSQARGGAQYF.

This clonotype was seen at least ten times. V is TRBV20-1 and J is TRBJ1-2; TRBD1 aligns across 10 bases. V was pared by 5 bases and J by 8 bases, with 5 bases of the junction left unmatched. Germline CDR1 reads DFQATT; CDR2 reads SNEGSKA (reference sequence). The CDR3 totals 12 residues. CDR3 DNA sequence: TGCAGTGCTGAGGACAGGGGGAAAGGCTACACCTTC. It is translated as CSAEDRGKGYTF.

This clonotype appeared a few times. The V and J genes are TRBV5-1 and TRBJ2-3, with D possibly being TRBD1 or TRBD2 (5 bases each). The V end was cut by 0 bases, the J end by 2 bases, with 19 bases between. This CDR3 is built from 18 residues. Germline V gene lookup returns CDR1 SGHRS and CDR2 YFSETQ. CDR3 protein: CASSLAYGATPSTDTQYF. Here the CDR3 DNA reads TGCGCCAGCAGCTTGGCTTACGGGGCCACCCCATCCACAGATACGCAGTATTTT.

This chain joins TRBV9 and TRBJ2-5; a weak D match, TRBD2 (5 bases). Trimming shortened V by 3 bases and J by 0 bases, and 18 bases separated the two germline ends. This CDR3 is 17 amino acids long. The germline CDR1 and CDR2 sequences are SGDLS and YYNGEE. The CDR3 loop is CASSAQGLPAYQETQYF. CDR3 sequence (DNA): TGTGCCAGCAGCGCCCAAGGACTCCCGGCGTACCAAGAGACCCAGTACTTC.

The V gene is TRBV20-1, the J gene TRBJ1-2, with unresolved D. The CDR3 consists of 12 residues. CDR1 and CDR2 from the germline V gene are DFQATT and SNEGSKA (reference sequence). The germline V and J ends were trimmed by 0 bases and 8 bases, with 10 bases remaining between them. The CDR3 DNA is TGCAGTGCTAGAGATCTGGTTCGCGGCTACACCTTC. This encodes CSARDLVRGYTF.

The chain couples TRBV12-3 or TRBV12-4 to TRBJ2-3; no clear D. The CDR3 consists of 13 residues. Deletions cut 7 bases from V and 1 base from J, with 9 bases between. The CDR3 here is CASTMSGTDTQYF. Written as DNA, the CDR3 is TGTGCCAGCACCATGTCCGGCACAGATACGCAGTATTTT.

The rearrangement joins TRBV20-1 to TRBJ2-1; D is unresolved. The germline V gene encodes CDR1 DFQATT and CDR2 SNEGSKA (reference sequence). Trimming removed 6 bases from V and 2 bases from J, with 11 bases in between. CDR3 size: 13 residues. CDR3 residues: CSAQTDPYNEQFF. The DNA of the CDR3 is TGCAGTGCCCAGACGGATCCCTACAATGAGCAGTTCTTC.

This clonotype occurred many times. The chain couples TRBV7-8 to TRBJ2-7; D is possibly TRBD2 (5 bases). The V end lost 6 bases, the J end lost 0 bases, and 6 bases lay between the germline ends. Germline CDR1 SGHVS, CDR2 FQNEAQ. There are 12 residues in the CDR3. In DNA, the CDR3 is TGTGCCAGCAGGGAGGCCTCCTACGAGCAGTACTTC. As protein: CASREASYEQYF.

The chain carries TRBV6-1 and TRBJ1-4, with D unresolved. Germline V gene lookup returns CDR1 MNHNS and CDR2 SASEGT. V lost 3 bases and J 0 bases, leaving 8 bases between the germline ends. This CDR3 has 15 residues. CDR3 DNA sequence: TGTGCCAGCAGTGACAGATCTCCAACTAATGAAAAACTGTTTTTT. Translated: CASSDRSPTNEKLFF.

This clonotype was seen a few times. The CDR3 bases are TGTGCCAGCAGTGCGGCGGTCCGGGGGCAGCCCCAGCATTTT. Protein sequence: CASSAAVRGQPQHF. The rearrangement uses TRBV6-1 and TRBJ1-5; tentatively, D is TRBD1 (5 bases). Germline lookup yields CDR1 MNHNS and CDR2 SASEGT. The CDR3 consists of 14 residues. The germline V and J ends were trimmed by 4 bases and 7 bases, with 14 bases remaining between them.

The J gene is TRBJ2-3, the V gene TRBV5-1; D might be TRBD2 (5 bases). The germline V and J ends were trimmed by 4 bases and 4 bases, with 10 bases remaining between them. Germline-derived CDR1 and CDR2 are SGHRS and YFSETQ. CDR3 length equals 13 residues. The CDR3 region is CASSPWRADTQYF. In DNA form, the CDR3 reads TGCGCCAGCAGCCCATGGCGGGCAGATACGCAGTATTTT.

This chain joins TRBV6-5 and TRBJ2-7, with 9 bases that match TRBD1. V was clipped by 6 bases and J by 5 bases; unmatched bases: 5. CDR1 is MNHEY, CDR2 SVGAGI, per germline. The CDR3 sequence is 13 residues long. Written as DNA, the CDR3 is TGTGCCAGCAGGCCCGGACAGGGGAACGAGCAGTACTTC. Amino acid sequence: CASRPGQGNEQYF.

This clonotype was observed a handful of times. The genes are TRBV3-1 and TRBJ2-1; no definite D call. Germline CDR1 is LGHDT and CDR2 is YNNKEL (reference sequence). Trimming took 2 bases from V and 2 from J, leaving 7 bases between them. This CDR3 comprises 14 residues. CDR3: CASSQLEAYNEQFF. CDR3 nucleotide sequence: TGTGCCAGCAGCCAATTGGAAGCCTACAATGAGCAGTTCTTC.

The chain couples TRBV15 to TRBJ2-2; 13 nucleotides match TRBD2. This CDR3 has 19 amino acids. V gave up 7 bases and J gave up 0 bases; unmatched junction bases: 11. The germline V gene has CDR1 LNHNV and CDR2 YYDKDF (reference sequence). The CDR3 loop reads CATNSTGTSGESNTGELFF. The CDR3 bases are TGTGCCACCAACTCAACCGGGACTAGCGGGGAGTCGAACACCGGGGAGCTGTTTTTT.

This clonotype was recorded at least ten times. The chain employs TRBV30 and TRBJ2-5; D uncertain. The CDR3 sequence is 12 residues long. Deletions cut 2 bases from V and 2 bases from J, with 6 bases between. The germline V gene has CDR1 GTSNPN and CDR2 SVGIG (reference sequence). For the CDR3, the DNA is TGTGCCTGGAGTTGGGCGCAAGAGACCCAGTACTTC. The encoded protein is CAWSWAQETQYF.

This clonotype turned up a few times. This sequence joins TRBV29-1 and TRBJ2-3, with D tentatively TRBD1 or TRBD2 (5 bases each). This CDR3 is 18 amino acids long. Germline V gene sequence: CDR1 SQVTM, CDR2 ANQGSEA. V was shortened by 6 bases and J by 1 base, with 26 bases between the two germline ends. The CDR3 protein is CSVDHPPRGVRGTDTQYF. The CDR3 region has the DNA TGCAGCGTGGACCATCCCCCGAGAGGGGTTAGAGGCACAGATACGCAGTATTTT.

The chain employs TRBV7-2 and TRBJ1-2; 9 bases agree with TRBD1. The CDR3 runs to 15 residues. Germline lookup yields CDR1 SGHTA and CDR2 FQGNSA. With V trimmed by 5 bases and J by 0 bases, 4 bases remained unmatched. The CDR3 here is CASSPGQGPNYGYTF. CDR3 bases: TGTGCCAGCAGCCCGGGACAGGGACCTAACTATGGCTACACCTTC.

This clonotype has a count of ten or more. This chain connects TRBV7-3 to TRBJ2-2; D is possibly TRBD2 (6 bases). Per germline, CDR1 SGHTA and CDR2 FQGTGA. Trimming took 3 bases from V and 7 from J, leaving 15 bases between them. The CDR3 spans 15 residues. CDR3 sequence reads: CASSLAGPQGGELFF. CDR3 nucleotide sequence: TGTGCCAGCAGCTTGGCGGGACCCCAGGGCGGGGAGCTGTTTTTT.

This clonotype came up a few times. V is TRBV5-1 and J is TRBJ2-6; D might be TRBD1 (5 bases). The germline gives CDR1 SGHRS, CDR2 YFSETQ. The CDR3 length is 14 residues. V was clipped by 5 bases and J by 1 base, with 7 bases between them. Here the CDR3 DNA reads TGCGCCAGCAGGGACATATCTGGGGCCAACGTCCTGACTTTC. This gives the protein CASRDISGANVLTF.

This chain links TRBV7-9 with TRBJ2-2; D is unclear. Per germline, CDR1 SEHNR and CDR2 FQNEAQ (reference sequence). This CDR3 contains 14 residues. The V end lost 6 bases, the J end lost 1 base, and 9 bases lay between the germline ends. CDR3 sequence (DNA): TGTGCCAGCAGTCCTTTTCGGAACACCGGGGAGCTGTTTTTT. Its protein is CASSPFRNTGELFF. Looking up the rest from reference TRBV7-9 and TRBJ2-2 gives the full variable domain: DTGVSQNPRHKITKRGQNVTFRCDPISEHNRLYWYRQTLGQGPEFLTYFQNEAQLEKSRLLSDRFSAERPKGSFSTLEIQRTEQGDSAMYLCASSPFRNTGELFFGEGSRLTVL.

The CDR3 coding sequence is TGTGCCAGCAGCGGATTCAGGGGGTCCACATTGAACACTGAAGCTTTCTTT. This encodes CASSGFRGSTLNTEAFF. V is TRBV9 and J is TRBJ1-1, with TRBD1 matching 7 bases. The V gene end was trimmed by 3 bases and the J gene end by 0 bases; junction bases not matched to a gene: 11. The CDR3 totals 17 residues. CDR1 and CDR2 (germline): SGDLS, YYNGEE.

There are many counts of this clonotype. V gene TRBV6-2 or TRBV6-3 combines with J gene TRBJ2-5; D unclear. The CDR3 is 13 residues long. The germline V and J ends were trimmed by 3 bases and 1 base, with 6 bases remaining between them. In germline, CDR1 is MNHEY, CDR2 SVGEGT. The CDR3 coding sequence is TGTGCCAGCAGTTATGCGTCCCAAGAGACCCAGTACTTC. Its translation is CASSYASQETQYF.

This clonotype appeared a few times. Mismatch with germline at one junction end may stem from a read error. The V and J genes are TRBV5-8 and TRBJ2-4, with D unresolved. The CDR3 is 15 residues long. Germline CDR1 SGHTS, CDR2 YDEGEE. DNA of the CDR3: TGTGCCAGCATCTTGAGGAGTAAAGCCAAAAACATTCAGTACTTC. It specifies CASILRSKAKNIQYF.

In its sample, this clonotype was seen once. V and J are TRBV6-5 and TRBJ1-1; D gene uncertain. The CDR3 covers 15 residues. Germline CDR1 and CDR2: MNHEY and SVGAGI. V was pared by 0 bases and J by 0 bases, with 8 bases between. The CDR3 DNA sequence: TGTGCCAGCAGTTACTCGGAGGCAGTGAACACTGAAGCTTTCTTT. This translates into CASSYSEAVNTEAFF.